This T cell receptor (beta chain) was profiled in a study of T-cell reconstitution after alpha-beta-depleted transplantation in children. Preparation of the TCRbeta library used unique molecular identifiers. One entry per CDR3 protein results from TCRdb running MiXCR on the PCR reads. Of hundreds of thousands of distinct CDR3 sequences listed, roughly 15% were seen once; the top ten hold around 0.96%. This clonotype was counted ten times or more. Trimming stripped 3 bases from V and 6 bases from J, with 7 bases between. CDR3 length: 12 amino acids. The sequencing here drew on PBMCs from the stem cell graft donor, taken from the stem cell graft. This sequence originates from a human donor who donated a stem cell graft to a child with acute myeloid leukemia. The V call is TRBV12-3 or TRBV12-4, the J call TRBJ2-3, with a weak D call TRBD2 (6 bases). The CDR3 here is CASSFGGDTQYF. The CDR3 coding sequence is TGTGCCAGCAGTTTTGGAGGGGATACGCAGTATTTT.